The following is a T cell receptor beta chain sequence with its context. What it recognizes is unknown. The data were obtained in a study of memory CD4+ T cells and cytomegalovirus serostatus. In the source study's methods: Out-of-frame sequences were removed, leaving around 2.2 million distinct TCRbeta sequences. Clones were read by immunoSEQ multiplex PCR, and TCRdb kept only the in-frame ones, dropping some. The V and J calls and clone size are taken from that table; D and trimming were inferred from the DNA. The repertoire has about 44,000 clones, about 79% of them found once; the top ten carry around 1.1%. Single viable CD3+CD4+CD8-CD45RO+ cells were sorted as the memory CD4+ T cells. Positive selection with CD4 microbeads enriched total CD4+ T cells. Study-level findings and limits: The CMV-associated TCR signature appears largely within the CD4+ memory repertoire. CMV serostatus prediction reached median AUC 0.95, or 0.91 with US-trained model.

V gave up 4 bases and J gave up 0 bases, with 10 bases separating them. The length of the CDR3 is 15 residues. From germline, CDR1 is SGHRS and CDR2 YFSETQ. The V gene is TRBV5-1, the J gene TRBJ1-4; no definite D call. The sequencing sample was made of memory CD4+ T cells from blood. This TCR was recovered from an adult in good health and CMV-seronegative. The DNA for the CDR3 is TGCGCCAGCAGCGTAGGGAGGACAACTAATGAAAAACTGTTTTTT. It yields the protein CASSVGRTTNEKLFF.